This entry lists 24 T cell receptor beta chains sequenced from one sample in a study of identical twins. From the 5' RACE reads, TCRdb called clonotypes with MiXCR, one entry per CDR3 protein. The data show around 490,000 distinct CDR3 sequences, approximately 14% seen once. The same sample was also studied in work on yellow fever vaccine responses in identical twins.

The sequencing input was CD4+ T cells sorted from blood. The receptors were gathered from a woman between 18 and 30 years old in good health.

J is TRBJ2-2 and V is TRBV24-1; no clear D. Germline values: CDR1 KGHDR, CDR2 SFDVKD. The CDR3 consists of 14 residues. Trimming removed 6 bases at V and 0 bases at J, with 7 bases between. CDR3 loop: CATSIPSNTGELFF. The CDR3 bases are TGTGCCACCAGTATCCCTTCGAACACCGGGGAGCTGTTTTTT.

This clonotype showed up many times. The rearrangement links TRBV7-9 to TRBJ2-2, with D perhaps matching TRBD1 (6 bases). V was cut by 6 bases and J by 2 bases, with 10 bases left in between. The CDR3 has 14 amino acids. Germline CDR1 SEHNR, CDR2 FQNEAQ (reference sequence). DNA for the CDR3: TGTGCCAGCAGACAGGGTGCAAACACCGGGGAGCTGTTTTTT. It translates to CASRQGANTGELFF.

CDR3 bases: TGTGCCAGCAGTTACTCGCCAGCCTCCGGTGGTTCACCCCTCCACTTT. As protein: CASSYSPASGGSPLHF. This chain uses TRBV6-5 with TRBJ1-6, with D hard to call. The V and J ends lost 0 bases and 9 bases respectively, with 15 bases between them. Germline values: CDR1 MNHEY, CDR2 SVGAGI. The CDR3 contains 16 residues.

This rearrangement joins TRBV5-1 to TRBJ2-5; 8 bases match TRBD2. The junction had 4 bases not matched to a gene; V was cut back by 4 bases and J by 5 bases. The CDR3 has 13 amino acids. Germline CDR1 SGHRS, CDR2 YFSETQ. The CDR3 DNA follows: TGCGCCAGCAGCCGGGCTAGCGGGGAGACCCAGTACTTC. It encodes CASSRASGETQYF. The variable domain in full, completed from reference TRBV5-1 and TRBJ2-5, reads KAGVTQTPRYLIKTRGQQVTLSCSPISGHRSVSWYQQTPGQGLQFLFEYFSETQRNKGNFPGRFSGRQFSNSRSEMNVSTLELGDSALYLCASSRASGETQYFGPGTRLLVL.

This chain connects TRBV6-1 to TRBJ2-4; the D gene is possibly TRBD2 (5 bases). With 6 bases removed from V and 6 bases from J, the gap between germline ends came to 18 bases. From germline, CDR1 is MNHNS and CDR2 SASEGT. The CDR3 contains 15 residues. CDR3 sequence: CASRTTATNGNIQYF. The DNA for the CDR3 is TGTGCCAGCAGGACCACCGCGACTAACGGAAACATTCAGTACTTC.

Only a few counts were recorded for this clonotype. The J gene is TRBJ2-1, the V gene TRBV12-3 or TRBV12-4; D is unclear. Deletions cut 6 bases from V and 6 bases from J, with 18 bases between. This CDR3 contains 15 residues. The CDR3 is CASSLHPSRSNEQFF. The CDR3 DNA is TGTGCCAGCAGCCTACACCCTTCGAGAAGCAATGAGCAGTTCTTC.

The genes are TRBV11-1 and TRBJ2-1, with D tentatively TRBD1 (9 bases). CDR1 and CDR2 from the germline V gene are SGHAT and FQDESV (reference sequence). Trimming stripped 3 bases from V and 6 bases from J, with 27 bases between. The CDR3 contains 19 residues. CDR3 DNA sequence: TGTGCCAGCAGCTTCCGGGACAGGGAGAGCGGGAGTCAACCCAATGAGCAGTTCTTC. It yields the protein CASSFRDRESGSQPNEQFF.

V gene TRBV7-8 combines with J gene TRBJ2-7; a weak D match, TRBD2 (6 bases). Germline CDR1 SGHVS, CDR2 FQNEAQ. This CDR3 has 13 amino acids. The V end was cut by 3 bases, the J end by 4 bases, with 10 bases between. The CDR3 sequence is CASSFGGPYEQYV. In DNA, the CDR3 is TGTGCCAGCAGCTTTGGAGGGCCGTACGAGCAGTACGTC.

This clonotype was seen more than once but under ten times. The rearrangement uses TRBV9 and TRBJ2-5; weak D call: TRBD2 (7 bases). There are 15 residues in the CDR3. In germline, CDR1 is SGDLS, CDR2 YYNGEE. The V end was cut by 6 bases, the J end by 1 base, with 16 bases between. The CDR3 coding sequence is TGTGCCAGCAACCGGAGGGGGGGCTTCCAAGAGACCCAGTACTTC. Protein: CASNRRGGFQETQYF.

This chain joins TRBV7-9 and TRBJ1-6; 8 nucleotides agree with TRBD1. Germline V gene lookup returns CDR1 SEHNR and CDR2 FQNEAQ (reference sequence). The CDR3 runs to 16 residues. With V trimmed by 5 bases and J by 5 bases, 8 bases remained unmatched. Written as DNA, the CDR3 is TGTGCCAGCAGCCCCTGGACAGGGCGAAATAATTCACCCCTCCACTTT. Residues: CASSPWTGRNNSPLHF.

The sample holds many counts of this clonotype. The chain uses TRBV12-3 or TRBV12-4 and TRBJ2-1, with TRBD1 as a possible D gene (5 bases). The CDR3 consists of 15 residues. With 1 base removed from V and 3 bases from J, the gap between germline ends came to 10 bases. In DNA form, the CDR3 reads TGTGCCAGCAGTTTAGAGGACAACCTCTACAATGAGCAGTTCTTC. This codes for CASSLEDNLYNEQFF.

The rearrangement joins TRBV4-2 to TRBJ2-7, with 9 nucleotides matching TRBD1. The V gene end was trimmed by 0 bases and the J gene end by 2 bases; junction bases not matched to a gene: 11. CDR3 length equals 18 residues. Germline V gene data show CDR1 as LGHNA and CDR2 as YNFKEQ. Here the CDR3 reads CASSQDPPGQGRAYEQYF. DNA for the CDR3: TGTGCCAGCAGCCAAGATCCTCCGGGACAGGGACGAGCCTACGAGCAGTACTTC.

The chain carries TRBV20-1 and TRBJ1-4; D ambiguous. Deletions cut 2 bases from V and 0 bases from J, with 13 bases between. Germline V gives CDR1 DFQATT, CDR2 SNEGSKA (reference sequence). The CDR3 length is 16 residues. DNA of the CDR3: TGCAGTGCTAGACAGGCTGGGAAAGCAACTAATGAAAAACTGTTTTTT. Translated: CSARQAGKATNEKLFF.

In this sample, this clonotype turned up a few times. The V gene is TRBV7-9, the J gene TRBJ2-1, with 11 bases matching TRBD2. The V and J ends lost 4 bases and 8 bases, in that order; junction bases with no gene match: 7. In germline, CDR1 is SEHNR, CDR2 FQNEAQ (reference sequence). The CDR3 sequence is 15 residues long. CDR3 nucleotides: TGTGCCAGCAGCTCTACTAGCGGGAGTCTATATGAGCAGTTCTTC. Amino acid sequence: CASSSTSGSLYEQFF.

The sample holds a few counts of this clonotype. The J gene is TRBJ2-1, the V gene TRBV27, with 13 bases identical to TRBD2. Per germline, CDR1 MNHEY and CDR2 SMNVEV (reference sequence). The trim removed 3 bases at V and 4 bases at J, leaving 12 bases unmatched. The CDR3 loop spans 19 amino acids. CDR3 region: CASSFPAGTSGKQYNEQFF. The CDR3 DNA reads as TGTGCCAGCAGTTTTCCAGCCGGGACTAGCGGGAAGCAGTACAATGAGCAGTTCTTC.

This CDR3 reads CASSLRQFSYEQYF. The DNA for the CDR3 is TGTGCCAGCAGTTTACGACAGTTCTCCTACGAGCAGTACTTC. The chain uses TRBV12-3 or TRBV12-4 and TRBJ2-7; tentative D call: TRBD1 (5 bases). This CDR3 spans 14 amino acids. V was clipped by 2 bases and J by 0 bases, with 8 bases between them.

The chain uses TRBV27 and TRBJ1-2; TRBD1 is a possible D gene (5 bases). This CDR3 is built from 13 residues. Trimming shortened V by 6 bases and J by 2 bases, and 10 bases separated the two germline ends. CDR1 and CDR2 (germline): MNHEY, SMNVEV (reference sequence). The CDR3 DNA sequence: TGTGCCAGCAGACCACGACAGAACTATGGCTACACCTTC. Translation: CASRPRQNYGYTF.

This clonotype was detected a few times. The J gene is TRBJ2-7, the V gene TRBV25-1, with D possibly TRBD2 on 6 matching bases. The CDR3 is made up of 12 amino acids. The ends were cut back, 8 bases at V and 4 bases at J, with 12 bases in the middle. Germline V lookup: CDR1 MGHDK, CDR2 SYGVNS. CDR3 sequence reads: CASGTRFYEQYF. CDR3 in DNA: TGTGCCAGCGGGACTCGATTTTACGAGCAGTACTTC.

The chain links TRBV20-1 to TRBJ1-4; a weak D match, TRBD1 (6 bases). Germline assignment: CDR1 DFQATT and CDR2 SNEGSKA (reference sequence). This CDR3 region has 14 residues. Trimming left V 4 bases short and J 7 bases short, with 16 bases between. The CDR3 region is CSATTGGKIEKLFF. The DNA of the CDR3 is TGCAGTGCTACGACGGGGGGCAAAATTGAAAAACTGTTTTTT.

This clonotype was counted between two and nine times. The chain links TRBV5-1 to TRBJ1-1; the D is unclear. Germline CDR1 and CDR2: SGHRS and YFSETQ. V lost 1 base and J 0 bases, leaving 7 bases between the germline ends. This CDR3 contains 14 residues. In DNA form, the CDR3 reads TGCGCCAGCAGCTTGACCACGGTGAACACTGAAGCTTTCTTT. Its translation is CASSLTTVNTEAFF. Drawing the rest from reference TRBV5-1 and TRBJ1-1, the complete variable domain is KAGVTQTPRYLIKTRGQQVTLSCSPISGHRSVSWYQQTPGQGLQFLFEYFSETQRNKGNFPGRFSGRQFSNSRSEMNVSTLELGDSALYLCASSLTTVNTEAFFGQGTRLTVV.

The sample holds a few counts of this clonotype. The chain has TRBV24-1 and TRBJ1-1; 7 bases match TRBD1. V was pared by 8 bases and J by 1 base, with 3 bases of the junction left unmatched. This CDR3 has 13 amino acids. The germline V gene has CDR1 KGHDR and CDR2 SFDVKD. The DNA of the CDR3 is TGTGCCACCAAAACAGGGGCGAACACTGAAGCTTTCTTT. This encodes CATKTGANTEAFF.

The genes are TRBV5-1 and TRBJ2-7; no clear D. Trimming took 3 bases from V and 2 from J, leaving 15 bases between them. The CDR3 consists of 15 residues. The V gene's germline CDR1 is SGHRS and CDR2 YFSETQ. Written as DNA, the CDR3 is TGCGCCAGCAGCTCTACCCTAGGGCGGACCTACGAGCAGTACTTC. It encodes CASSSTLGRTYEQYF. The full variable domain, rest sourced from reference TRBV5-1 and TRBJ2-7, is KAGVTQTPRYLIKTRGQQVTLSCSPISGHRSVSWYQQTPGQGLQFLFEYFSETQRNKGNFPGRFSGRQFSNSRSEMNVSTLELGDSALYLCASSSTLGRTYEQYFGPGTRLTVT.

This clonotype has a count of ten or more. The CDR3 nucleotides read TGTGCCACCTCTATAGCTAGCGGGAGGAGGGAGCAGTTCTTC. Translation gives CATSIASGRREQFF. The chain joins TRBV12-3 or TRBV12-4 to TRBJ2-1, with 11 nucleotides matching TRBD2. The trim removed 10 bases at V and 10 bases at J, leaving 12 bases unmatched. This CDR3 has 14 residues.

This clonotype showed up just a few times. CDR3 bases: TGTGCCAGCAGCTTTGGGGGACAGGTCACAGATACGCAGTATTTT. It yields the protein CASSFGGQVTDTQYF. The rearrangement links TRBV7-3 to TRBJ2-3, with 8 bases lining up with TRBD1. Trimming cost V 3 bases and J 2 bases; bases outside gene matches: 4. CDR3 length: 15 amino acids. Germline assignment: CDR1 SGHTA and CDR2 FQGTGA.